The 19 T cell receptor beta chains in this list originate from one sample, sequenced in a study of graft-versus-host responses after intestinal transplantation. These receptors' antigens are unknown. Here immunoSEQ multiplex PCR was the method, and the copy in TCRdb shows in-frame clones only, minus some. This sample yields tens of thousands of clones, of which approximately 95% are seen a single time; 0.2% to 0.25% belongs to the top ten. This specimen consisted of unstimulated CD8+ T cells sorted from spleen or lymph node cells, obtained before transplant. Receptor source: a human donor who was the organ donor for an intestinal transplant.

The chain recombines TRBV5-6 with TRBJ2-7; 7 bases align to TRBD2. The germline V gene has CDR1 SGHDT and CDR2 YYEEEE. V shed 3 bases, J shed 4 bases, and the junction held 13 bases outside the gene matches. This CDR3 contains 16 residues. The CDR3, as DNA: TGTGCCAGCAGCTCGACCTACCGGACTAGTAGTTACGAGCAGTACTTC. Its translation: CASSSTYRTSSYEQYF.

This chain connects TRBV7-8 to TRBJ1-1; tentative D call: TRBD1 (6 bases). CDR1 is SGHVS and CDR2 is FQNEAQ in the germline V gene. The CDR3 covers 15 residues. The ends were cut back, 5 bases at V and 3 bases at J, with 16 bases in the middle. CDR3 amino acids: CASSPNLEGDTEAFF. The CDR3 region has the DNA TGTGCCAGCAGCCCCAACTTAGAGGGGGACACTGAAGCTTTCTTT.

The chain links TRBV6-1 to TRBJ1-2; no clear D gene. From germline, CDR1 is MNHNS and CDR2 SASEGT. The ends were cut back, 8 bases at V and 0 bases at J, with 13 bases in the middle. The CDR3 length is 14 residues. The CDR3 region is CASQISGANYGYTF. The CDR3 coding sequence is TGTGCCAGCCAAATCTCCGGGGCTAACTATGGCTACACCTTC.

V usage is TRBV27 and J usage is TRBJ2-2, with D possibly TRBD2 on 5 matching bases. V was pared by 5 bases and J by 9 bases, with 25 bases between. The CDR3 contains 17 residues. Germline CDR1 and CDR2: MNHEY and SMNVEV (reference sequence). CDR3 amino acids: CASSPNSGARRERELFF. For the CDR3, the DNA is TGTGCCAGCAGTCCAAACTCGGGTGCACGAAGGGAGAGGGAGCTGTTTTTT.

This chain connects TRBV9 to TRBJ1-4; 7 nucleotides match TRBD1. Germline values: CDR1 SGDLS, CDR2 YYNGEE. Trimming cost V 4 bases and J 5 bases; bases outside gene matches: 2. The CDR3 is 13 amino acids. This chain's CDR3 is CASSLGQNEKLFF. DNA for the CDR3: TGTGCCAGCAGCCTGGGACAGAATGAAAAACTGTTTTTT.

Here the CDR3 reads CASSYSRGLGGELFF. The CDR3 coding sequence is TGTGCCAGCAGTTACTCTAGGGGGCTGGGCGGGGAGCTGTTTTTT. This chain uses TRBV6-5 with TRBJ2-2, with 7 bases that match TRBD1. Germline lookup yields CDR1 MNHEY and CDR2 SVGAGI. The CDR3 is made up of 15 amino acids. V was clipped by 0 bases and J by 7 bases; unmatched bases: 5.

The rearrangement links TRBV4-3 to TRBJ2-7; D uncertain. The CDR3 is 13 residues long. The V end was cut by 5 bases, the J end by 7 bases, with 15 bases between. Per germline, CDR1 LGHNA and CDR2 YSLEER. CDR3 sequence reads: CASSAVSLGEQYF. As DNA, the CDR3 is TGCGCCAGCAGCGCAGTATCGTTAGGGGAGCAGTACTTC.

This chain uses TRBV2 with TRBJ2-7; D not resolved. V was cut by 1 base and J by 0 bases, with 10 bases left in between. CDR3 size: 15 residues. CDR1 is SNHLY and CDR2 is FYNNEI in the germline V gene. CDR3 in DNA: TGTGCCAGCAGTGAAGGTTCCGGCAGCTCCTACGAGCAGTACTTC. Its protein product is CASSEGSGSSYEQYF.

The J gene is TRBJ1-1, the V gene TRBV2; tentatively, D is TRBD1 (5 bases). The CDR3 covers 15 residues. The V end was cut by 3 bases, the J end by 0 bases, with 11 bases between. Germline CDR1 and CDR2: SNHLY and FYNNEI. The CDR3 protein is CASSDMDIMNTEAFF. In DNA form, the CDR3 reads TGTGCCAGCAGTGATATGGACATTATGAACACTGAAGCTTTCTTT.

The chain links TRBV7-9 to TRBJ2-5; 8 bases are shared with TRBD2. CDR1 and CDR2 (germline): SEHNR, FQNEAQ (reference sequence). The CDR3 is 19 amino acids. J lost 4 bases, V lost 1 base, and 17 bases had no gene match. In DNA, the CDR3 is TGTGCCAGCAGCTTAGACGTCCGGGCTGGCGGGGGGACGGGAGAGACCCAGTACTTC. It translates to CASSLDVRAGGGTGETQYF.

V is TRBV19 and J is TRBJ1-1; no clear D. There are 15 residues in the CDR3. Trimming stripped 4 bases from V and 1 base from J, with 13 bases between. Germline values: CDR1 LNHDA, CDR2 SQIVND (reference sequence). The CDR3 DNA reads as TGTGCCAGTAGTAGAGGGAAACTCGGGAACACTGAAGCTTTCTTT. It translates to CASSRGKLGNTEAFF.

The CDR3 protein is CASAPGRDTEAFF. The DNA for the CDR3 is TGTGCCAGCGCTCCGGGGAGGGACACTGAAGCTTTCTTT. The chain couples TRBV25-1 to TRBJ1-1, with D unresolved. The V gene's germline CDR1 is MGHDK and CDR2 SYGVNS. V was clipped by 8 bases and J by 3 bases, with 13 bases between them. The CDR3 has 13 amino acids.

The chain links TRBV29-1 to TRBJ1-2; D is possibly TRBD1 (6 bases). Germline V CDR1 and CDR2: SQVTM, ANQGSEA. This CDR3 has 11 amino acids. Trimming removed 4 bases from V and 6 bases from J, with 9 bases in between. The CDR3 region is CSVAYRDGYTF. The CDR3 region has the DNA TGCAGCGTTGCTTACAGGGATGGCTACACCTTC.

This clone was found once. The rearrangement links TRBV4-2 to TRBJ2-3, with 7 bases lining up with TRBD2. The CDR3 spans 15 residues. The V and J ends lost 0 bases and 1 base, in that order; junction bases with no gene match: 1. Germline V gives CDR1 LGHNA, CDR2 YNFKEQ. CDR3 coding DNA: TGTGCCAGCAGCCAAGAGAGCGGGGGCACAGATACGCAGTATTTT. It codes for CASSQESGGTDTQYF.

In DNA, the CDR3 is TGTGCCAGCAGTTTAGGAGACGGGAGTTACGAGCAGTACTTC. Protein product: CASSLGDGSYEQYF. The V and J genes are TRBV27 and TRBJ2-7, with a tentative D call TRBD2 (6 bases). The CDR3 covers 14 residues. CDR1 is MNHEY, CDR2 SMNVEV, per germline (reference sequence). The V end lost 2 bases, the J end lost 4 bases, and 12 bases lay between the germline ends.

V is TRBV29-1 and J is TRBJ2-3; D perhaps matches TRBD1 (6 bases). This CDR3 is built from 15 residues. V lost 1 base to trimming and J lost 4 bases, with 15 bases between them. The germline V gene encodes CDR1 SQVTM and CDR2 ANQGSEA. As DNA, the CDR3 is TGCAGCGTTGAAGGGGCTGGACAGCAGTCAGATACGCAGTATTTT. Translated, it gives CSVEGAGQQSDTQYF.

The J gene is TRBJ2-5, the V gene TRBV6-1; a weak D match, TRBD1 (6 bases). This CDR3 has 16 residues. Trimming cost V 0 bases and J 5 bases, with 16 bases left between them. Germline V lookup: CDR1 MNHNS, CDR2 SASEGT. CDR3 in amino acids: CASSEAGAGPRETQYF. The CDR3 coding sequence is TGTGCCAGCAGTGAAGCGGGGGCTGGCCCCAGGGAGACCCAGTACTTC.

J is TRBJ2-7 and V is TRBV6-5; D gene uncertain. This CDR3 has 11 amino acids. CDR1 is MNHEY, CDR2 SVGAGI, per germline. V lost 2 bases to trimming and J lost 3 bases, with 2 bases between them. The CDR3 region is CASSYNYEQYF. CDR3 bases: TGTGCCAGCAGTTACAACTACGAGCAGTACTTC.

This chain uses TRBV11-3 with TRBJ1-6, with D perhaps TRBD1 (5 bases). The length of the CDR3 is 13 residues. Germline V gives CDR1 SGHNT, CDR2 YENEEA. V lost 5 bases, J lost 9 bases, and 11 bases lay in between. In nucleotides, the CDR3 is TGTGCCAGCAGCGACAGTAGCAGTTCACCCCTCCACTTT. Its protein is CASSDSSSSPLHF.